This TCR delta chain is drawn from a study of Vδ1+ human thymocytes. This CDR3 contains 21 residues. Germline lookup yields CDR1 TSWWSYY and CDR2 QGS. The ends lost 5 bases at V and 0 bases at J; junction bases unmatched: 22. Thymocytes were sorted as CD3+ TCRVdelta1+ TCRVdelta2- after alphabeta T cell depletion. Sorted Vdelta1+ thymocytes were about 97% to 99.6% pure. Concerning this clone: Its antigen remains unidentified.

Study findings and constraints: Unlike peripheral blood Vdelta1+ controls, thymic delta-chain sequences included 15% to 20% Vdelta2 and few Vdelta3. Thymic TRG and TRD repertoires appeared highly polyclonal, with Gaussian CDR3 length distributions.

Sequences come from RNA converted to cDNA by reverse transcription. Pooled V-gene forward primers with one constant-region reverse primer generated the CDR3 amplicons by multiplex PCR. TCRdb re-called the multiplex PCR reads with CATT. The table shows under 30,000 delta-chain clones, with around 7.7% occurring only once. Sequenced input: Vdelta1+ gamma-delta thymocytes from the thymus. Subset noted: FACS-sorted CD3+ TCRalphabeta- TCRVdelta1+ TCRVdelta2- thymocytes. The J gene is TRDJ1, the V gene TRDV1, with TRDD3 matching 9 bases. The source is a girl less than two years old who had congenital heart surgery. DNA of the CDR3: TGTGCTCTTGGGAGGGGGAGACACCGCGTACTGGGGGACCGCGACACCGATAAACTCATCTTT. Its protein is CALGRGRHRVLGDRDTDKLIF.